This TCR beta chain was profiled in a study of cytomegalovirus exposure and HLA in healthy donors. Regarding the study as a whole: One later analysis reportedly identified an Asian-associated ancestry cluster that showed fewer N-insertions than the roughly 700-donor mean. Later analysis indicated greater clonal expansion among HLA-associated TCR beta chains than among equally common other chains. It was reported that the classifier diagnosed cytomegalovirus status with high specificity and sensitivity in both the original and validation cohorts. Most sequenced TCRs were rare (though some public TCRs occurred in many donors).

Germline CDR1 and CDR2: SGHRS and YFSETQ. V gave up 0 bases and J gave up 3 bases, with 8 bases separating them. CDR3 length: 14 amino acids. The PCR had 60 Vbeta and 13 Jbeta primers. Sequencing used immunoSEQ multiplex PCR; TCRdb keeps in-frame clones, though not all of them. This table holds about 130,000 clones. Remarks on this clone: Antigen: not known.

This clonotype was obtained from a woman in her sixties in good health and CMV-seronegative. V usage is TRBV5-1 and J usage is TRBJ2-3; D unresolved. Source material: PBMCs. CDR3: CASSLDSSTDTQYF. The CDR3, as DNA: TGCGCCAGCAGCTTGGACAGTTCAACAGATACGCAGTATTTT.